This T cell receptor (beta chain) was captured by sequencing in a study of B cell selection in AIRE deficiency. Comment on this clone: Its antigen remains unidentified.

Regulatory T cells were sorted as CD4+CD25hiCD127low/negative cells. The study's findings and limits: In TCRBV usage, CDR3 length and diversity, patient Tconv and Treg cells matched healthy donors. Only about 10% of a few thousand shared Treg sequences were patient-specific; about 30% healthy-specific.

Sequenced by immunoSEQ multiplex PCR; TCRdb stores in-frame clones only, minus some. The sample lists about 15,000 clones; roughly 91% were seen once. The CDR3 contains 17 residues. Germline CDR1 reads SGHNT; CDR2 reads YENEEA. The V end was cut by 5 bases, the J end by 4 bases, with 24 bases between. This TCR was recovered from a human donor with AIRE deficiency. The V call is TRBV11-3, the J call TRBJ2-7; weak D call: TRBD2 (5 bases). The sequenced sample consisted of Tregs sorted from PBMCs. This chain's CDR3 is CASSPQRAASTKYEQYF. In DNA form, the CDR3 reads TGTGCCAGCAGCCCCCAGAGGGCGGCCTCAACTAAATACGAGCAGTACTTC.